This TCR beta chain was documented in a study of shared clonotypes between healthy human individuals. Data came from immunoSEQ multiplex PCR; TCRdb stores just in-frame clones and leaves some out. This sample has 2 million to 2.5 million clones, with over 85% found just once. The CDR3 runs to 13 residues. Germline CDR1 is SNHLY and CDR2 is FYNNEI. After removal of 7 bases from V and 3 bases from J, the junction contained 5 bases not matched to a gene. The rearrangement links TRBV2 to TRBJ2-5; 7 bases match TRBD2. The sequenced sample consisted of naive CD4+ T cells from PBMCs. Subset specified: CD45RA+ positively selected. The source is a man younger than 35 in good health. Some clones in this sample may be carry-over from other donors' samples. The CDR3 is CASNLADEETQYF. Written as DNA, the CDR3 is TGTGCCAGCAACCTAGCGGACGAAGAGACCCAGTACTTC.